A single sample is the source of the 25 T cell receptor beta chains below, sequenced in a study of T cell responses to AZD1222 COVID-19 vaccine. Some clones are missing from TCRdb's copy, which holds only in-frame ones; the method was immunoSEQ multiplex PCR. The sample carries fewer than 150,000 clones, about nine tenths recorded once. The sequenced sample was peripheral blood, obtained on day 0 of AZD1222 vaccination. These receptors were obtained from an adult in good health.

The chain recombines TRBV5-8 with TRBJ2-7; D possibly corresponds to TRBD1 (6 bases). Germline V gene data show CDR1 as SGHTS and CDR2 as YDEGEE. This CDR3 spans 17 amino acids. Trimming removed 6 bases from V and 0 bases from J, with 22 bases in between. CDR3 protein: CASNLATGTLSSYEQYF. The CDR3 coding sequence is TGTGCCAGCAATTTAGCTACCGGGACACTAAGCTCCTACGAGCAGTACTTC.

The chain recombines TRBV27 with TRBJ2-1; 7 positions agree with TRBD2. V lost 10 bases to trimming and J lost 7 bases; unmatched junction nucleotides: 16. CDR1 and CDR2 from the germline V gene are MNHEY and SMNVEV (reference sequence). The CDR3 is 15 residues long. The CDR3 coding sequence is TGTGCCACAGGGCGGGTGGCGGGAGTAAGAAATGAGCAGTTCTTC. It specifies CATGRVAGVRNEQFF.

The chain carries TRBV27 and TRBJ1-3; 12 bases are a match to TRBD1. The CDR3 length is 18 residues. Germline-derived CDR1 and CDR2 are MNHEY and SMNVEV (reference sequence). J gave up 3 bases and V 8 bases, and 14 bases lay outside the gene matches. The CDR3 DNA reads TGTGCCAGCCCAAGGACGGGGACAGGGGGCTTCAATGGAAACACCATATATTTT. It codes for CASPRTGTGGFNGNTIYF.

This chain connects TRBV7-3 to TRBJ2-1, with 7 bases that match TRBD2. J was trimmed by 9 bases and V by 5 bases; bases with no gene match: 10. Germline lookup yields CDR1 SGHTA and CDR2 FQGTGA. The CDR3 extends over 14 amino acids. The CDR3 loop is CASSLLLSGGEQFF. In nucleotides, the CDR3 is TGTGCCAGCAGCCTACTATTGTCGGGAGGTGAGCAGTTCTTC.

The V and J genes are TRBV5-1 and TRBJ1-6, with unresolved D. This CDR3 has 15 residues. Deletions cut 2 bases from V and 7 bases from J, with 13 bases between. Germline V gives CDR1 SGHRS, CDR2 YFSETQ. This CDR3 reads CASSFGGLRNSPLHF. The CDR3 DNA reads TGCGCCAGCAGCTTCGGAGGCCTGAGGAATTCACCCCTCCACTTT.

The chain carries TRBV9 and TRBJ2-5; D may be TRBD1 (5 bases). Looked up from germline, CDR1 is SGDLS and CDR2 is YYNGEE. V was trimmed by 0 bases and J by 5 bases, leaving 11 bases between them. This CDR3 contains 14 residues. This chain's CDR3 is CASSVGRGWETQYF. DNA for the CDR3: TGTGCCAGCAGCGTAGGAAGGGGATGGGAGACCCAGTACTTC.

The V call is TRBV11-3, the J call TRBJ2-1; 10 bases are a match to TRBD2. Germline CDR1 and CDR2: SGHNT and YENEEA. The CDR3 is 14 amino acids. The trim removed 5 bases at V and 11 bases at J, leaving 9 bases unmatched. The CDR3 protein is CASSPPSGSPKQFF. CDR3 DNA: TGTGCCAGCAGCCCGCCTAGCGGGAGCCCGAAGCAGTTCTTC.

The table lists this clone with a count of one. This chain connects TRBV11-2 to TRBJ2-7; 9 bases line up with TRBD2. In germline, CDR1 is SGHAT, CDR2 FQNNGV. After removal of 6 bases from V and 2 bases from J, the junction contained 11 bases not matched to a gene. This CDR3 has 16 residues. This CDR3 reads CASRGGSGSATYEQYF. The CDR3 DNA reads TGTGCCAGCAGGGGGGGTAGCGGGAGTGCTACCTACGAGCAGTACTTC.

This clone was counted a single time. The V call is TRBV10-3, the J call TRBJ2-7; D remains ambiguous. Trimming cost V 5 bases and J 7 bases, with 9 bases left between them. The CDR3 sequence is 11 residues long. Looked up from germline, CDR1 is ENHRY and CDR2 is SYGVKD. CDR3 nucleotide sequence: TGTGCCATCAGTTTAGCTGGTGAGCAGTACTTC. Encoded protein: CAISLAGEQYF.

The rearrangement uses TRBV7-2 and TRBJ2-5, with 8 nucleotides matching TRBD2. The CDR3 is 14 amino acids. Germline CDR1 reads SGHTA; CDR2 reads FQGNSA. V shed 7 bases and J 5 bases; nucleotides not matched to a gene: 9. This CDR3 is CASTLSGGPETQYF. In DNA, the CDR3 is TGTGCCAGCACCCTATCGGGGGGGCCGGAGACCCAGTACTTC.

This chain joins TRBV6-1 and TRBJ1-2; TRBD1 is a possible D gene (5 bases). CDR1 is MNHNS, CDR2 SASEGT, per germline. The V gene lost 3 bases and the J gene lost 2 bases, with 7 bases spanning the gap. This CDR3 is built from 13 residues. This CDR3 is CASSDRDNYGYTF. CDR3 coding DNA: TGTGCCAGCAGTGATAGGGACAACTATGGCTACACCTTC.

In nucleotides, the CDR3 is TGTGCCAGCAGCCAACCGGGACTTCTCGACAATGAGCAGTTCTTC. Amino acids: CASSQPGLLDNEQFF. V is TRBV3-1 (or the pseudogene TRBV3-2) and J is TRBJ2-1; D might be TRBD2 (6 bases). The CDR3 covers 15 residues. V was pared by 2 bases and J by 5 bases, with 13 bases between. CDR1 is LGHDT and CDR2 is YNNKEL in the germline V gene (reference sequence).

The genes are TRBV12-3 or TRBV12-4 and TRBJ1-2, with D uncertain. V was cut by 3 bases and J by 3 bases, with 8 bases left in between. CDR3 length equals 13 residues. CDR3 nucleotide sequence: TGTGCCAGCAGTTTGAGGGCCCACTATGGCTACACCTTC. This codes for CASSLRAHYGYTF.

This chain links TRBV6-5 with TRBJ2-7; D is unresolved. V was cut by 6 bases and J by 3 bases, with 15 bases left in between. The CDR3 covers 14 residues. Per germline, CDR1 MNHEY and CDR2 SVGAGI. The CDR3 spells CASSLSNGNYEQYF. CDR3 DNA sequence: TGTGCCAGCAGCCTCTCGAACGGTAACTACGAGCAGTACTTC.

This rearrangement joins TRBV19 to TRBJ1-6; 7 positions agree with TRBD1. Per germline, CDR1 LNHDA and CDR2 SQIVND (reference sequence). The J segment lost 7 bases and the V segment lost 3 bases, leaving 9 bases of the junction unmatched. The CDR3 has 16 amino acids. CDR3 DNA sequence: TGTGCCAGTAGTATTTATACAGGGGAGAAGAATTCACCCCTCCACTTT. This codes for CASSIYTGEKNSPLHF.

This chain joins TRBV4-1 and TRBJ1-4; 9 bases match TRBD1. V lost 3 bases and J lost 7; bases outside the gene matches: 9. This CDR3 spans 16 amino acids. The V gene's germline CDR1 is MGHRA and CDR2 YSYEKL. The CDR3 DNA reads as TGCGCCAGCAGCCAGGACCCCGGGACAGGGAGTGAAAAACTGTTTTTT. This encodes CASSQDPGTGSEKLFF.

This clone was seen just once. The rearrangement links TRBV20-1 to TRBJ2-5; tentative D call: TRBD2 (6 bases). V was pared by 3 bases and J by 10 bases, with 21 bases between. Germline assignment: CDR1 DFQATT and CDR2 SNEGSKA (reference sequence). The CDR3 sequence is 14 residues long. CDR3 loop: CSASSSGGKRDQYF. The CDR3 nucleotides read TGCAGTGCTAGTTCCTCCGGGGGTAAGAGAGACCAGTACTTC.

The J gene is TRBJ1-5, the V gene TRBV18; D is undetermined. The CDR3 covers 13 residues. Trimming pared 3 bases from V and 5 bases from J, leaving 8 bases between. CDR1 KGHSH and CDR2 LQKENI come from the germline V gene. CDR3 protein: CASSPSDHQPQHF. DNA of the CDR3: TGTGCCAGCTCACCCTCAGATCATCAGCCCCAGCATTTT.

This rearrangement joins TRBV5-1 to TRBJ1-2; D perhaps matches TRBD1 (5 bases). V lost 4 bases and J 3 bases, leaving 16 bases between the germline ends. CDR3 length: 15 amino acids. The V gene's germline CDR1 is SGHRS and CDR2 YFSETQ. CDR3 region: CASSGNVLGDYGYTF. CDR3 DNA sequence: TGCGCCAGCAGCGGCAACGTCCTGGGGGACTATGGCTACACCTTC.

The rearrangement links TRBV6-5 to TRBJ1-5, with TRBD1 as a possible D gene (5 bases). The V end lost 9 bases, the J end lost 0 bases, and 9 bases lay between the germline ends. Germline-derived CDR1 and CDR2 are MNHEY and SVGAGI. CDR3 length equals 13 residues. The CDR3, as DNA: TGTGCCAGTGGGGGGAATAGCAATCAGCCCCAGCATTTT. The encoded protein is CASGGNSNQPQHF.

V and J are TRBV5-5 and TRBJ1-6; D is perhaps TRBD1 (6 bases). The V end lost 0 bases, the J end lost 7 bases, and 17 bases lay between the germline ends. Germline V gene sequence: CDR1 SGHKS, CDR2 YYEKEE (reference sequence). The CDR3 runs to 17 residues. The CDR3 region has the DNA TGTGCCAGCAGCTTGGAGTGGTGGGGGGCCGAGAATTCACCCCTCCACTTT. Encoded protein: CASSLEWWGAENSPLHF.

The CDR3 DNA reads as TGTGCCATCAGTGAATTTCGGGAAGCCGGGGAGCTGTTTTTT. This translates into CAISEFREAGELFF. This rearrangement joins TRBV10-3 to TRBJ2-2; TRBD2 might be the D (5 bases). Germline loops: CDR1 ENHRY, CDR2 SYGVKD. Between the trimmed V and J ends, which lost 3 bases and 6 bases, there was a span of 11 bases. The CDR3 length is 14 residues.

The rearrangement uses TRBV9 and TRBJ2-7, with 7 nucleotides matching TRBD2. Losses at the gene ends were 3 bases for V and 3 bases for J; bases not matched to a gene: 6. Germline V gene sequence: CDR1 SGDLS, CDR2 YYNGEE. The CDR3 is 14 residues long. CDR3 in amino acids: CASSAWDYDYEQYF. The DNA for the CDR3 is TGTGCCAGCAGCGCCTGGGACTACGACTACGAGCAGTACTTC. Full variable domain (remainder filled in from reference TRBV9 and TRBJ2-7): DSGVTQTPKHLITATGQRVTLRCSPRSGDLSVYWYQQSLDQGLQFLIQYYNGEERAKGNILERFSAQQFPDLHSELNLSSLELGDSALYFCASSAWDYDYEQYFGPGTRLTVT.

The chain combines TRBV4-2 with TRBJ2-7, with D possibly being TRBD1 (5 bases). The CDR3 consists of 18 residues. In germline, CDR1 is LGHNA, CDR2 YNFKEQ. V was shortened by 2 bases and J by 2 bases, with 22 bases between the two germline ends. CDR3 residues: CASSQHGGANRPAYEQYF. In nucleotides, the CDR3 is TGTGCCAGCAGCCAACATGGTGGGGCTAACAGGCCGGCCTACGAGCAGTACTTC.

Concerning this clone: One end of the junction does not line up with germline, which may come from a read error. The rearrangement links TRBV27 to TRBJ1-2, with 7 bases lining up with TRBD1. The CDR3 consists of 12 residues. Germline V CDR1 and CDR2: MNHEY, SMNVEV (reference sequence). The CDR3 here is CASRAGAGQPNF. The DNA for the CDR3 is TGTGCCAGCAGGGCAGGGGCGGGACAGCCTAACTTC.